The clone carrying this TCR beta chain was seen ten or more times. The data were taken from a study of T cells in Graves' hyperthyroidism and ophthalmopathy. Amplification of TCR beta CDR3 regions used RNA as the template. RT-PCR in the first round (using the HTBI primer set) targeted the TCR CDR3. TCRdb fed the multiplex PCR reads into MiXCR, producing one record per CDR3 protein. The sample contains about 600,000 distinct CDR3 sequences, roughly 14% of which appear only once. The origin of this receptor is a woman aged 50 to 60 with Graves' ophthalmopathy. The sequencing sample was made of blood.

Here the CDR3 DNA reads TGTGCCAGCTCACCAAGGGCAGTATTGGGCAATGAGCAGTTCTTC. It is translated as CASSPRAVLGNEQFF. The rearrangement joins TRBV18 to TRBJ2-1; D is undetermined. Germline loops: CDR1 KGHSH, CDR2 LQKENI. The V end was cut by 2 bases, the J end by 6 bases, with 14 bases between. The CDR3 spans 15 residues. The variable domain in full, with the rest retrieved from reference TRBV18 and TRBJ2-1, is NAGVMQNPRHLVRRRGQEARLRCSPMKGHSHVYWYRQLPEEGLKFMVYLQKENIIDESGMPKERFSAEFPKEGPSILRIQQVVRGDSAAYFCASSPRAVLGNEQFFGPGTRLTVL.